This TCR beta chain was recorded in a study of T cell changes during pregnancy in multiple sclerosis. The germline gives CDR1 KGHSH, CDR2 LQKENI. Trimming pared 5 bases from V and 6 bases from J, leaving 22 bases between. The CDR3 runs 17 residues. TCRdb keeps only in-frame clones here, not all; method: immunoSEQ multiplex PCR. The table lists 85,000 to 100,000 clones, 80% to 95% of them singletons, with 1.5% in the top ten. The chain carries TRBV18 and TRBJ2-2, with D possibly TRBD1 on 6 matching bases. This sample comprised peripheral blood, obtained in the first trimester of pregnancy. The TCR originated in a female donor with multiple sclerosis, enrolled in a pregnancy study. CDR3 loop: CASSSKNPTGRAGELFF. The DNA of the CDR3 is TGTGCCAGCTCATCAAAAAACCCAACAGGGCGCGCCGGGGAGCTGTTTTTT.